These 3 T cell receptor beta chains were sequenced from one sample in a study of blood T cell repertoires in COVID-19. Sequencing was performed with immunoSEQ multiplex PCR; in TCRdb, only in-frame clones are kept and a portion is missing. The sample carries a few hundred thousand clones, 65% to 85% recorded once. The source material was peripheral blood. The receptors were gathered from a woman aged 50 to 65 with acute or convalescent COVID-19.

The rearrangement joins TRBV18 to TRBJ2-3, with 15 positions matching TRBD2. From germline, CDR1 is KGHSH and CDR2 LQKENI. The V gene end was trimmed by 4 bases and the J gene end by 5 bases; junction bases not matched to a gene: 13. The CDR3 consists of 19 residues. CDR3 loop: CASSLPTTPGLAGGDTQYF. For the CDR3, the DNA is TGTGCCAGCTCACTTCCAACAACCCCGGGACTAGCGGGAGGAGATACGCAGTATTTT.

The V call is TRBV29-1, the J call TRBJ2-5, with 11 bases matching TRBD2. This CDR3 has 14 amino acids. Germline CDR1 is SQVTM and CDR2 is ANQGSEA. Unmatched junction bases numbered 7, after V lost 6 bases and J lost 4 bases. The CDR3 nucleotides read TGCAGCGTACTAGCGGGAGATGGTCTAGAGACCCAGTACTTC. Encoded protein: CSVLAGDGLETQYF.

The chain combines TRBV5-4 with TRBJ1-1; perhaps TRBD1 as D (6 bases). This CDR3 has 14 residues. In germline, CDR1 is SGHNT, CDR2 YYREEE (reference sequence). The V gene lost 0 bases and the J gene lost 3 bases, with 9 bases spanning the gap. The CDR3 nucleotides read TGTGCCAGCAGCTTGGCAGGGGCTGACACTGAAGCTTTCTTT. Protein sequence: CASSLAGADTEAFF.